This TCR beta chain stems from a study of blood T cell repertoires in COVID-19. Study information: The samples span acute and convalescent COVID-19 from the United States, Italy and Spain. PBMCs, B-cell-depleted T cells, or T cells provided the cDNA or gDNA that made up the material.

All enrollees were roughly 18 to 89 years old and from 20 to 30 US areas. Using immunoSEQ multiplex PCR, the repertoire was profiled, and TCRdb retains in-frame clones only, with some absent. The sample has 95,000 to 150,000 clones, over 80% seen once; the top ten hold approximately 3.5%. In germline, CDR1 is LGHNA, CDR2 YSLEER. With V trimmed by 0 bases and J by 9 bases, 10 bases remained unmatched. The CDR3 covers 16 residues. This clone was detected once. This receptor was identified in a woman in her 30s who had recovered from COVID-19. Sequencing was performed on PBMCs or T cells enriched from blood (not recorded which). The gene calls are TRBV4-3 and TRBJ2-4; 8 bases line up with TRBD1. The CDR3 bases are TGCGCCAGCAGCCAAGATTTTACAGGGGGAAGGGGCATTCAGTACTTC. Translation gives CASSQDFTGGRGIQYF.